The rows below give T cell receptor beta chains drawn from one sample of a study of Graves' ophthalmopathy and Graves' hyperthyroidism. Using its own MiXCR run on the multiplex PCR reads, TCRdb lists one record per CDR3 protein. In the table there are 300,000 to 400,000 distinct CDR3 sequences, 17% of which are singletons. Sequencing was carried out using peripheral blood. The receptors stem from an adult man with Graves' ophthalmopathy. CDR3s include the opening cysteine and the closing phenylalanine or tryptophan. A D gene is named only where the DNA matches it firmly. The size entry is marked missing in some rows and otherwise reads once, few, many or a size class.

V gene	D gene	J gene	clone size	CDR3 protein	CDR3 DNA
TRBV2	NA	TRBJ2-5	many	CASSAGRGQETQYF	TGTGCCAGCAGTGCGGGCAGGGGCCAGGAGACCCAGTACTTC
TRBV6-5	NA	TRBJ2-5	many	CASSYAQSGQETQYF	TGTGCCAGCAGTTACGCGCAGTCGGGGCAAGAGACCCAGTACTTC
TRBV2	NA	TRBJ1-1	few	CASSTGYPRGTEAFF	TGTGCCAGCAGTACGGGGTATCCAAGGGGGACTGAAGCTTTCTTT
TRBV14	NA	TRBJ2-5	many	CASSQARVQETQYF	TGTGCCAGCAGCCAAGCCAGGGTACAAGAGACCCAGTACTTC
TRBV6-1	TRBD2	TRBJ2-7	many	CASLHGTRVPYEQYF	TGTGCCAGCTTGCACGGGACTAGGGTACCCTACGAGCAGTACTTC
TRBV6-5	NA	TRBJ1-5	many	CASSYGRNNQPQHF	TGTGCCAGCAGTTATGGTCGGAACAATCAGCCCCAGCATTTT
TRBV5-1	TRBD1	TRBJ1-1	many	CASSYQGAARGNTEAFF	TGCGCCAGCAGCTATCAGGGGGCTGCGAGAGGGAACACTGAAGCTTTCTTT
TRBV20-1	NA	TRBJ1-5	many	CSAHQGPNQPQHF	TGCAGTGCTCACCAGGGGCCCAATCAGCCCCAGCATTTT
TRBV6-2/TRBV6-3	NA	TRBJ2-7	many	CASGYEQYF	TGTGCCAGCGGCTACGAGCAGTACTTC
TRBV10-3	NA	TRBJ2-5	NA	CATLRAEGGGDRSETQYF	TGTGCCACCCTCCGTGCCGAGGGAGGGGGCGATCGGTCAGAGACCCAGTACTTC
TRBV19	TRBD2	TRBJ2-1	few	CASTPGLTNNEQFF	TGTGCCAGTACCCCGGGACTAACTAACAATGAGCAGTTCTTC
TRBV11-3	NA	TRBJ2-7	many	CASSLVTTGRRYEQYF	TGTGCCAGCAGCTTAGTGACGACAGGACGACGCTACGAGCAGTACTTC
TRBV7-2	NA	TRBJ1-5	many	CASSLPHQPQHF	TGTGCCAGCAGCTTACCTCATCAGCCCCAGCATTTT
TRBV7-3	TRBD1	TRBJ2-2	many	CASSSGQPDTGELFF	TGTGCCAGCAGCTCGGGACAGCCCGACACCGGGGAGCTGTTTTTT
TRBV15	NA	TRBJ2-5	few	CATSRDQRDQETQYF	TGTGCCACCAGCAGAGACCAGCGGGACCAAGAGACCCAGTACTTC
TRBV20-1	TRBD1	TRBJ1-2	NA	CSARDLRGQTPYGYTF	TGCAGTGCTAGAGATCTCAGGGGGCAAACGCCCTATGGCTACACCTTC
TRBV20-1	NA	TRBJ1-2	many	CSARDAMTGADDYGYTF	TGCAGTGCTAGAGATGCAATGACGGGGGCAGACGACTATGGCTACACCTTC
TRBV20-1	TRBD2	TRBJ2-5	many	CSASFSGGYQETQYF	TGCAGTGCTAGCTTTAGCGGGGGGTACCAAGAGACCCAGTACTTC
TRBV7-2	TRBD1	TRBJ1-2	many	CASSVGQREGYTF	TGTGCCAGCAGCGTGGGACAGAGAGAGGGCTACACCTTC
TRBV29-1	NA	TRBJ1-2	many	CSVAGAGGYTF	TGCAGCGTTGCCGGGGCCGGCGGCTACACCTTC
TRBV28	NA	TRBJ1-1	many	CASRDPGMNTEAFF	TGTGCCAGCCGGGACCCGGGGATGAACACTGAAGCTTTCTTT
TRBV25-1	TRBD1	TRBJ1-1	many	CASSEYCGQALNTEAFF	TGTGCCAGCAGTGAATATTGCGGACAGGCCCTGAACACTGAAGCTTTCTTT
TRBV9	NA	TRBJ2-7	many	CASSPLGSSIHEQYF	TGTGCCAGCAGCCCCCTCGGTTCGTCTATCCACGAGCAGTACTTC
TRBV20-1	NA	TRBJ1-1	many	CSGGQGSTEAFF	TGCAGTGGAGGCCAGGGGAGCACTGAAGCTTTCTTT
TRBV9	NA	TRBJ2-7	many	CASSVYRDSEQYF	TGTGCCAGCAGCGTGTACAGGGATTCCGAGCAGTACTTC
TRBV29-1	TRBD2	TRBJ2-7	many	CSVEGTSGSEYEQYF	TGCAGCGTTGAAGGGACTAGCGGGAGCGAGTACGAGCAGTACTTC
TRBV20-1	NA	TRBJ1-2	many	CSARDGVSYGYTF	TGCAGTGCTAGAGACGGGGTTTCTTATGGCTACACCTTC
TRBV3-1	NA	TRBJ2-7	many	CASSQDLSEQYF	TGTGCCAGCAGCCAAGACCTCAGCGAGCAGTACTTC
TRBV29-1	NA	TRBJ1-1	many	CSGAGGVPGGTEAFF	TGCAGCGGGGCGGGTGGGGTCCCGGGAGGGACTGAAGCTTTCTTT
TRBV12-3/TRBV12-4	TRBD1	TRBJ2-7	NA	CASGTGTLYEQYF	TGTGCCAGCGGGACAGGGACCCTATACGAGCAGTACTTC